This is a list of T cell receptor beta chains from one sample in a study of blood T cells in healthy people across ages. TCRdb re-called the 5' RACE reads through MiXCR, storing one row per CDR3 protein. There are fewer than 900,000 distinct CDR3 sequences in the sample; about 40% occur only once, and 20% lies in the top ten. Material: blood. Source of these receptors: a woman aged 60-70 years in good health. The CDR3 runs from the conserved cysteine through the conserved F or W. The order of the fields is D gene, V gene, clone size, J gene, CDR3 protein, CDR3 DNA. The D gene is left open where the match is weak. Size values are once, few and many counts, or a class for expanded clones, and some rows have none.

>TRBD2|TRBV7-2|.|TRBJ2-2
CASSLVGGGYTGELFF
TGTGCCAGCAGCTTAGTTGGGGGGGGGTACACCGGGGAGCTGTTTTTT
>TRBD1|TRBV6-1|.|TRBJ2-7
CASRSPSGQGSSSYEQYF
TGTGCCAGCAGGTCCCCCTCGGGACAGGGATCTAGCTCCTACGAGCAGTACTTC
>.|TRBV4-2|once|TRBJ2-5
CASSQEPRKTQYF
TGTGCCAGCAGCCAAGAGCCGCGGAAGACCCAGTACTTC
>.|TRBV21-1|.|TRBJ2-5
CAIPGQGASGRLETQYF
TGTGCCATTCCGGGACAGGGGGCTAGCGGGAGGTTAGAGACCCAGTACTTC
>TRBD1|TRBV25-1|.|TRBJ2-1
CASSDTDRGGRGEQFF
TGTGCCAGCAGTGACACCGACAGGGGAGGTCGAGGTGAGCAGTTCTTC
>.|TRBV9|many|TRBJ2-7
CASSVGDYEQYF
TGTGCCAGCAGCGTAGGGGATTACGAGCAGTACTTC
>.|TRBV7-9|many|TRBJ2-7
CAVLGGYEQYF
TGTGCCGTCCTGGGGGGCTACGAGCAGTACTTC
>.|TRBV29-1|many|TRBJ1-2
CSVRTGTDYGYTF
TGCAGCGTGAGAACAGGGACCGACTATGGCTACACCTTC
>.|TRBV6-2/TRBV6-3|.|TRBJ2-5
CASSTDKTQYF
TGTGCCAGCAGTACAGATAAGACCCAGTACTTC
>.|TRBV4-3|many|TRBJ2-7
CASSQKDSLVPYEQYF
TGCGCCAGCAGCCAAAAGGACAGTCTTGTACCCTACGAGCAGTACTTC
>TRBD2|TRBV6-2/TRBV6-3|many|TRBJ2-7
CASSQPGLAGNEQYF
TGTGCCAGCAGCCAGCCGGGACTAGCGGGGAATGAGCAGTACTTC
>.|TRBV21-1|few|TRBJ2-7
CASSARKYEQYF
TGTGCCAGCAGCGCCCGGAAATACGAGCAGTACTTC
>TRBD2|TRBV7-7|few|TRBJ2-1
CASSLRVGERGDNEQFF
TGTGCCAGCAGCTTACGCGTCGGCGAGCGGGGGGACAATGAGCAGTTCTTC
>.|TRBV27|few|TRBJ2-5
CASSLQAGLETQYF
TGTGCCAGCAGTTTACAAGCTGGATTGGAGACCCAGTACTTC
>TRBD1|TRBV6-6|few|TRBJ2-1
CASSLGQGTTNEQFF
TGTGCCAGCAGTCTCGGACAGGGTACGACAAATGAGCAGTTCTTC
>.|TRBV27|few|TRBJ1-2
CASSLSATYGYTF
TGTGCCAGCAGTTTATCGGCGACCTATGGCTACACCTTC
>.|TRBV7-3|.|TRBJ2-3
CASSLTTSSTDTQYF
TGTGCCAGCAGCTTAACGACAAGTAGCACAGATACGCAGTATTTT
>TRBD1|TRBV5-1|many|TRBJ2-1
CASSFRPGQGLNEQFF
TGCGCCAGCAGCTTCCGGCCCGGACAGGGACTTAATGAGCAGTTCTTC
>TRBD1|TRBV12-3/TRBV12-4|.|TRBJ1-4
CASSQDRGLLTNEKLFF
TGTGCCAGCAGTCAAGACAGGGGGCTTTTAACTAATGAAAAACTGTTTTTT
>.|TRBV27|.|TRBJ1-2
CASSLEGRSHSGYTF
TGTGCCAGCAGTTTAGAAGGCAGGTCCCACTCCGGCTACACCTTC
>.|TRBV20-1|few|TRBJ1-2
CSARGYSSNYGYTF
TGCAGTGCTCGAGGCTACAGCTCTAACTATGGCTACACCTTC
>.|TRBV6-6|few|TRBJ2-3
CASSYSSVGAVATQYF
TGTGCCAGCAGTTACTCGAGTGTGGGGGCCGTCGCTACGCAGTATTTT
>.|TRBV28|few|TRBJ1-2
CASREGYGYTF
TGTGCCAGCAGAGAGGGCTATGGCTACACCTTC
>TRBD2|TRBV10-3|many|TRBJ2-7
CAIRQGLAGYEQYF
TGTGCCATCAGACAAGGACTAGCGGGCTACGAGCAGTACTTC
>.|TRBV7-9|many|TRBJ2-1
CASSFSSYNEQFF
TGTGCCAGCAGCTTTAGCTCCTACAATGAGCAGTTCTTC
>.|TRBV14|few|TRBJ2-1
CASSRVFAAGSEQFF
TGTGCCAGCAGCCGCGTCTTTGCCGCGGGGTCTGAGCAGTTCTTC
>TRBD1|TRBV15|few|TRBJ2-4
CATSRDLATGSNAYF
TGTGCCACCAGCAGAGATTTAGCGACAGGGTCCAATGCGTACTTC
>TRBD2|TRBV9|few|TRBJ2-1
CASSPGLAGGRSNEQFF
TGTGCCAGCAGCCCGGGACTAGCGGGAGGTCGCTCCAATGAGCAGTTCTTC
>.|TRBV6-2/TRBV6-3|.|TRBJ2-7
CASSYTEWSPYEQYF
TGTGCCAGCAGTTATACGGAATGGTCACCCTACGAGCAGTACTTC
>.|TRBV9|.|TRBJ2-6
CASSVGSRGTGANVLTF
TGTGCCAGCAGCGTAGGTTCCAGGGGTACCGGGGCCAACGTCCTGACTTTC
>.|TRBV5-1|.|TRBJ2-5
CASSFRGQEQYF
TGCGCCAGCAGCTTCCGGGGGCAAGAGCAGTACTTC
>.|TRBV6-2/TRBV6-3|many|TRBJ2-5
CASSDERETQYF
TGTGCCAGCAGTGACGAAAGGGAGACCCAGTACTTC
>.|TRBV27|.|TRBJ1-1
CASSLYRPPMNTEAFF
TGTGCCAGCAGTTTATATCGTCCGCCCATGAACACTGAAGCTTTCTTT
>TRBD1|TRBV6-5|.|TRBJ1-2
CASHDTGARANYGYTF
TGTGCCAGCCACGATACAGGGGCAAGAGCTAACTATGGCTACACCTTC
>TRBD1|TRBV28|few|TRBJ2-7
CASGTGPAYEQYF
TGTGCCAGCGGGACAGGGCCAGCCTACGAGCAGTACTTC
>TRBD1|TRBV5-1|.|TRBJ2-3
CASSSGQAPGTDTQYF
TGCGCCAGCAGCAGTGGACAGGCCCCTGGCACAGATACGCAGTATTTT
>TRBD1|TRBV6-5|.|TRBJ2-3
CASSDRRQGAPYF
TGTGCCAGCAGTGACCGAAGACAGGGGGCGCCGTATTTT
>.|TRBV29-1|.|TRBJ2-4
CSVEMDSYGQYF
TGCAGCGTTGAAATGGACAGCTACGGGCAGTACTTC
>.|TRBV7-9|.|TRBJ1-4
CASSSQSGPTKEKLFF
TGTGCCAGCAGCTCCCAGTCGGGGCCAACTAAGGAAAAACTGTTTTTT
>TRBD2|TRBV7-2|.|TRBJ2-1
CASSLDAGRAGEQFF
TGTGCCAGCAGCTTAGATGCCGGGAGGGCAGGTGAGCAGTTCTTC
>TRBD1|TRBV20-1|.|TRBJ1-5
CSARDPQGAPGTQPQHF
TGCAGTGCTAGAGATCCGCAGGGGGCCCCTGGCACTCAACCCCAGCATTTT